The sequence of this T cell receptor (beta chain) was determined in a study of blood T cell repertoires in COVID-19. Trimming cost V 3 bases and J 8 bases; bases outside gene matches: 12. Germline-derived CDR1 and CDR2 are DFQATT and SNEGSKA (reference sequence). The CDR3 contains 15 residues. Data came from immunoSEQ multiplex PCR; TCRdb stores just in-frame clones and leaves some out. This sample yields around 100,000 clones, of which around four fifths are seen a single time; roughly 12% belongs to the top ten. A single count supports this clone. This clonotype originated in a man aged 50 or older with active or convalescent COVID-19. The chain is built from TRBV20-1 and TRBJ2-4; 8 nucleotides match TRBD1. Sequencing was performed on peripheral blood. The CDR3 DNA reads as TGCAGTGCTAGTAGTCAGTCAGGGGGCAGGGACATTCAGTACTTC. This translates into CSASSQSGGRDIQYF.